The rows below give T cell receptor beta chains drawn from one sample of a study of cytomegalovirus exposure and HLA in healthy donors. Only in-frame clones appear in the TCRdb table, and some are missing; sequencing was by immunoSEQ multiplex PCR. The repertoire holds around 110,000 clones, with roughly 69% as singletons. Sequencing was performed on PBMCs. The source of these receptors is a woman between 40 and 55 years old in good health and CMV-seropositive. The CDR3 runs from the conserved cysteine through the conserved F or W. The D gene is left open where the match is weak. Some rows mark clone size as missing; the rest say once, few, many or name a class of expanded clone.

V: TRBV14
D: -
J: TRBJ1-1
size: -
CDR3: CASSQFESNTEAFF
DNA: TGTGCCAGCAGCCAGTTTGAGTCGAACACTGAAGCTTTCTTT

V: TRBV7-9
D: TRBD1
J: TRBJ2-5
size: -
CDR3: CASTSNGQGRGETQYF
DNA: TGTGCCAGCACTAGTAACGGACAGGGGAGAGGGGAGACCCAGTACTTC

V: TRBV5-1
D: -
J: TRBJ1-1
size: -
CDR3: CASSPGLNTEAFF
DNA: TGCGCCAGCAGTCCAGGGTTAAACACTGAAGCTTTCTTT

V: TRBV28
D: -
J: TRBJ2-7
size: once
CDR3: CASSLGQGSREQYF
DNA: TGTGCCAGCTCCCTAGGGCAGGGCTCTCGAGAGCAGTACTTC

V: TRBV5-1
D: TRBD1
J: TRBJ2-1
size: -
CDR3: CASCSGGQVNNEQFF
DNA: TGCGCCAGCTGCTCAGGGGGACAGGTTAACAATGAGCAGTTCTTC

V: TRBV6-6
D: -
J: TRBJ2-2
size: few
CDR3: CASSLEGNNRELFF
DNA: TGTGCCAGCAGTTTGGAGGGGAACAACCGGGAGCTGTTTTTT

V: TRBV7-7
D: -
J: TRBJ1-1
size: -
CDR3: CASSLGLRTEAFF
DNA: TGTGCCAGCAGCCTGGGACTGCGCACTGAAGCTTTCTTT

V: TRBV7-9
D: TRBD2
J: TRBJ2-2
size: -
CDR3: CASAREGGELFF
DNA: TGTGCCAGCGCACGGGAGGGCGGGGAGCTGTTTTTT

V: TRBV14
D: TRBD2
J: TRBJ2-1
size: once
CDR3: CASSQGLAAWYNEQFF
DNA: TGTGCCAGCAGCCAAGGACTAGCGGCCTGGTACAATGAGCAGTTCTTC

V: TRBV4-2
D: TRBD1
J: TRBJ2-2
size: -
CDR3: CASSPRQGSPGELFF
DNA: TGTGCCAGCAGCCCCCGACAGGGTTCGCCGGGGGAGCTGTTTTTT

V: TRBV19
D: -
J: TRBJ1-5
size: once
CDR3: CASSIGVTQPQHF
DNA: TGTGCCAGTAGTATAGGAGTTACTCAGCCCCAGCATTTT

V: TRBV19
D: -
J: TRBJ1-1
size: -
CDR3: CASSIREGWNTEAFF
DNA: TGTGCCAGTAGTATCCGGGAGGGTTGGAACACTGAAGCTTTCTTT

V: TRBV6-1
D: -
J: TRBJ2-7
size: -
CDR3: CASSESEASYEQYF
DNA: TGTGCCAGCAGTGAGTCGGAGGCTTCCTACGAGCAGTACTTC

V: TRBV6-5
D: -
J: TRBJ1-2
size: -
CDR3: CASSYSRQGNGYTF
DNA: TGTGCCAGCAGTTACTCTAGGCAGGGGAATGGCTACACCTTC

V: TRBV6-5
D: -
J: TRBJ2-2
size: -
CDR3: CASRTAGELFF
DNA: TGTGCCAGCAGGACAGCCGGGGAGCTGTTTTTT

V: TRBV4-3
D: TRBD2
J: TRBJ2-1
size: -
CDR3: CASSPALLAGGYNEQFF
DNA: TGCGCCAGCAGCCCCGCCCTTTTGGCGGGAGGCTACAATGAGCAGTTCTTC

V: TRBV30
D: -
J: TRBJ1-3
size: -
CDR3: CAWNRGGNDGNTIYF
DNA: TGTGCCTGGAACCGTGGGGGGAATGATGGAAACACCATATATTTT

V: TRBV30
D: -
J: TRBJ1-4
size: -
CDR3: CAWSVWGEGEKLFF
DNA: TGTGCCTGGAGTGTATGGGGAGAAGGCGAAAAACTGTTTTTT

V: TRBV5-4
D: TRBD2
J: TRBJ2-7
size: -
CDR3: CASSQELAASYEQYF
DNA: TGTGCCAGCAGCCAGGAACTAGCGGCCTCCTACGAGCAGTACTTC

V: TRBV20-1
D: -
J: TRBJ2-7
size: -
CDR3: CSARVSEQYF
DNA: TGCAGTGCCAGGGTTTCTGAGCAGTACTTC

V: TRBV18
D: -
J: TRBJ2-7
size: -
CDR3: CASSPVQGLFSEQYF
DNA: TGTGCCAGCTCACCCGTCCAGGGACTGTTCTCCGAGCAGTACTTC

V: TRBV18
D: TRBD2
J: TRBJ2-3
size: -
CDR3: CASSPADPGLAGGPKDTQYF
DNA: TGTGCCAGCTCACCAGCAGATCCGGGACTAGCGGGAGGGCCCAAGGATACGCAGTATTTT

V: TRBV7-9
D: -
J: TRBJ1-1
size: -
CDR3: CSSSVLKGGSAEAFF
DNA: TGTTCCAGCAGCGTCCTTAAAGGGGGTTCGGCTGAAGCTTTCTTT

V: TRBV6-1
D: TRBD1
J: TRBJ2-5
size: medium-sized
CDR3: CASSEIQGAAETQYF
DNA: TGTGCCAGCAGTGAAATACAGGGGGCAGCTGAGACCCAGTACTTC

V: TRBV6-5
D: -
J: TRBJ1-5
size: -
CDR3: CASRADTNQPQHF
DNA: TGTGCCAGCAGGGCGGACACGAATCAGCCCCAGCATTTT

V: TRBV4-2
D: TRBD2
J: TRBJ2-1
size: -
CDR3: CASSPTAGGLNYNEQFF
DNA: TGTGCCAGCAGCCCAACAGCGGGAGGTCTAAACTACAATGAGCAGTTCTTC

V: TRBV28
D: TRBD2
J: TRBJ2-1
size: -
CDR3: CASSSYYRTSGRKSYNEQFF
DNA: TGTGCCAGCAGTTCCTACTACCGGACTAGCGGGAGAAAGTCCTACAATGAGCAGTTCTTC

V: TRBV7-9
D: TRBD1
J: TRBJ2-1
size: -
CDR3: CASSEGTGEQFF
DNA: TGTGCCAGCAGCGAGGGGACAGGGGAGCAGTTCTTC

V: TRBV5-8
D: -
J: TRBJ1-1
size: -
CDR3: CASKRSANTEAFF
DNA: TGTGCCAGCAAGAGGTCGGCGAACACTGAAGCTTTCTTT

V: TRBV4-3
D: TRBD2
J: TRBJ2-1
size: -
CDR3: CASSGPGGEQFF
DNA: TGCGCCAGCAGCGGCCCGGGGGGTGAGCAGTTCTTC

V: TRBV7-2
D: -
J: TRBJ1-1
size: -
CDR3: CASTMTGSTEAFF
DNA: TGTGCCAGCACCATGACTGGGAGCACTGAAGCTTTCTTT

V: TRBV2
D: TRBD1
J: TRBJ2-7
size: -
CDR3: CASRSWDSSYEQYF
DNA: TGTGCCAGCAGATCCTGGGACAGCTCCTACGAGCAGTACTTC

V: TRBV4-2
D: TRBD2
J: TRBJ2-3
size: -
CDR3: CASSQGVRELGTDTQYF
DNA: TGTGCCAGCAGCCAAGGGGTGCGGGAGTTGGGCACAGATACGCAGTATTTT

V: TRBV25-1
D: -
J: TRBJ1-2
size: -
CDR3: CASSDTSWEAGDGYTF
DNA: TGTGCCAGCAGTGATACGAGTTGGGAGGCAGGAGATGGCTACACCTTC

V: TRBV21-1
D: -
J: TRBJ2-7
size: -
CDR3: CASSKKCGSEQYF
DNA: TGTGCCAGCAGCAAGAAGTGCGGAAGCGAGCAGTACTTC

V: TRBV19
D: -
J: TRBJ1-1
size: -
CDR3: CASSIGQQEAFF
DNA: TGTGCCAGTAGTATCGGACAGCAAGAAGCTTTCTTT

V: TRBV7-2
D: -
J: TRBJ2-1
size: few
CDR3: CASSFSLAPYNEQFF
DNA: TGTGCCAGCAGCTTTTCACTAGCACCCTACAATGAGCAGTTCTTC